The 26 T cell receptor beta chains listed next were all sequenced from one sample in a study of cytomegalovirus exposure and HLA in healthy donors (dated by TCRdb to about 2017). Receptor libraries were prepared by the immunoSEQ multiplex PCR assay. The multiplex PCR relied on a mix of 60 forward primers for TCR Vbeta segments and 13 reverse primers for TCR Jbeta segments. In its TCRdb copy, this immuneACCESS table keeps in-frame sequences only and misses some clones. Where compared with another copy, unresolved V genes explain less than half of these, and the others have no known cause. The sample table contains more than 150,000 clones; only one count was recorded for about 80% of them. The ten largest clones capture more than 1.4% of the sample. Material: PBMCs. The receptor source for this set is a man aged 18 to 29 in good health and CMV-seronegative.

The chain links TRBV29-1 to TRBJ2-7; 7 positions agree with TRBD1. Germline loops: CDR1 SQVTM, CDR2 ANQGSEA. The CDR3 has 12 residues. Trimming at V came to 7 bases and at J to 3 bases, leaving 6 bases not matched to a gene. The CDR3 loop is CSALTGFYEQYF. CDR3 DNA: TGCAGCGCCCTGACAGGGTTCTACGAGCAGTACTTC.

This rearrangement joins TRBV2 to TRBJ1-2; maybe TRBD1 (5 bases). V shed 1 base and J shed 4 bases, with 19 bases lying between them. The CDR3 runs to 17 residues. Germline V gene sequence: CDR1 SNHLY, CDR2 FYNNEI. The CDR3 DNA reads TGTGCCAGCAGTGAAGAACAGGCCAAAGGTTCCAGCTATGGCTACACCTTC. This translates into CASSEEQAKGSSYGYTF.

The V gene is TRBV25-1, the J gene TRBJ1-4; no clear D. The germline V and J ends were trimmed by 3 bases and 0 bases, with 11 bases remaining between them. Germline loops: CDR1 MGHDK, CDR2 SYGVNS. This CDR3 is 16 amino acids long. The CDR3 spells CASSDLSPSTNEKLFF. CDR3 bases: TGTGCCAGCAGTGATCTCTCCCCCTCAACTAATGAAAAACTGTTTTTT.

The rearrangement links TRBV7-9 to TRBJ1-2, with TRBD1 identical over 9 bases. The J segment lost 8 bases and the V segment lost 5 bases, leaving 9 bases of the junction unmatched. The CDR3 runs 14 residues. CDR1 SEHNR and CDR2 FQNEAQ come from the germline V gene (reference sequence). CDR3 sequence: CASSEGQGMRGYTF. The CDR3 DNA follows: TGTGCCAGCAGCGAAGGACAGGGGATGCGGGGCTACACCTTC.

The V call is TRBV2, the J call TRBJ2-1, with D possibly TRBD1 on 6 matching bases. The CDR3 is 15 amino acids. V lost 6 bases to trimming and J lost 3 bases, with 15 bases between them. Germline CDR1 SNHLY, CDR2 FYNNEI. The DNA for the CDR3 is TGTGCCAGCAGAGGGAACACAGGGTTCTACAATGAGCAGTTCTTC. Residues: CASRGNTGFYNEQFF.

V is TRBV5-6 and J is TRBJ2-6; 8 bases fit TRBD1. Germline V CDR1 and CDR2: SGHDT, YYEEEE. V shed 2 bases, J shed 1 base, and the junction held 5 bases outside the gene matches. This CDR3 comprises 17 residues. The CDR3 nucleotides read TGTGCCAGCAGCTTCAAGGGACAGGAGTCTGGGGCCAACGTCCTGACTTTC. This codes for CASSFKGQESGANVLTF.

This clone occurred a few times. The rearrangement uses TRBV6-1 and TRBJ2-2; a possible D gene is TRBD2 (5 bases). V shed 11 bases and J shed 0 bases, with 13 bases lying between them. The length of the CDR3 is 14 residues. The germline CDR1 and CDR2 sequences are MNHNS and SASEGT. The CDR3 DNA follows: TGTGCCTGCCCGGGGTTGACGAACACCGGGGAGCTGTTTTTT. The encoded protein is CACPGLTNTGELFF.

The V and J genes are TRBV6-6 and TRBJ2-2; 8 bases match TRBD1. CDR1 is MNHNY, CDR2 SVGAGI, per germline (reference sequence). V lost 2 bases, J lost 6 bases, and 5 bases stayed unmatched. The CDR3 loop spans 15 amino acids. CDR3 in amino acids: CASSYGQGLPGELFF. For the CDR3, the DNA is TGTGCCAGCAGTTACGGACAGGGTCTCCCCGGGGAGCTGTTTTTT.

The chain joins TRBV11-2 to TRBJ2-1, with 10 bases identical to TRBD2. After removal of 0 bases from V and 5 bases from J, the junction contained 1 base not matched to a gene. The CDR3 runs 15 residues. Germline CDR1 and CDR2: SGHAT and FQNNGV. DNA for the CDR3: TGTGCCAGCAGCTTAGAACTAGCGGGGAACAATGAGCAGTTCTTC. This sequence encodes CASSLELAGNNEQFF.

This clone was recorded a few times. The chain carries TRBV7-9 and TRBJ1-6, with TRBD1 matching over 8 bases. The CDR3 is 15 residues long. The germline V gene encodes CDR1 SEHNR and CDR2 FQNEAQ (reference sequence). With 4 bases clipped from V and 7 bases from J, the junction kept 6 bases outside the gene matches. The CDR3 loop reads CASSSSDRENSPLHF. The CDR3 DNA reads TGTGCCAGCAGCTCCTCGGACAGGGAGAATTCACCCCTCCACTTT. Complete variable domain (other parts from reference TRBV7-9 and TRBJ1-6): DTGVSQNPRHKITKRGQNVTFRCDPISEHNRLYWYRQTLGQGPEFLTYFQNEAQLEKSRLLSDRFSAERPKGSFSTLEIQRTEQGDSAMYLCASSSSDRENSPLHFGNGTRLTVT.

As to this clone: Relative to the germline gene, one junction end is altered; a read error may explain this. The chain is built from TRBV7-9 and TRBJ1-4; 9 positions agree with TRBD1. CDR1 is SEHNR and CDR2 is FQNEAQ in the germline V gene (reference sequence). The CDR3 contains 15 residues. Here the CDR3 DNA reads TGTTCCAGCAGCTTAGCGGGGACAGGGAATGAAAAACTGTTTTTT. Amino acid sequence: CSSSLAGTGNEKLFF.

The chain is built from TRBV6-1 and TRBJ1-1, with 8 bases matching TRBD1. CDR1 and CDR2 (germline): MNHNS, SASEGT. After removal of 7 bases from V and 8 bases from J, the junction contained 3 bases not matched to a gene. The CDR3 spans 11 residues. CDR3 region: CASKRTGEAFF. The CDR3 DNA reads TGTGCCAGCAAGCGGACAGGGGAAGCTTTCTTT.

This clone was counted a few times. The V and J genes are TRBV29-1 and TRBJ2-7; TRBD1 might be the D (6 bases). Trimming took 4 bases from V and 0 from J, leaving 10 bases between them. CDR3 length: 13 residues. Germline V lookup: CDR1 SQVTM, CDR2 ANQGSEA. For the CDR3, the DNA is TGCAGCGTTGCCCACAGGGTCTCCTACGAGCAGTACTTC. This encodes CSVAHRVSYEQYF.

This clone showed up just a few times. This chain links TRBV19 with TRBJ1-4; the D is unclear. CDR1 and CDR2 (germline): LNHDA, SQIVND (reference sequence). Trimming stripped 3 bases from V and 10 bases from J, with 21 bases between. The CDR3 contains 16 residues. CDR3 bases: TGTGCCAGTAGTATCGCCAGGCTCCTGAATCCTGTAAAACTGTTTTTT. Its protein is CASSIARLLNPVKLFF.

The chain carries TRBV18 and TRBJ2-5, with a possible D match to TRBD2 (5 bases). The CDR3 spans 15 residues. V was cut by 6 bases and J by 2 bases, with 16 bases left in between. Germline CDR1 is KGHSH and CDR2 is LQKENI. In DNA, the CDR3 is TGTGCCAGCTCCCCCGGGCAGACTAAACAAGAGACCCAGTACTTC. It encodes CASSPGQTKQETQYF.

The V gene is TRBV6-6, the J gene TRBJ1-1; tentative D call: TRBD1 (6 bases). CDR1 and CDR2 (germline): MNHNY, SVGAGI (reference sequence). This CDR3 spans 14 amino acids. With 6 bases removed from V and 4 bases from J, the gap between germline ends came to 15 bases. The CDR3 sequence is CASSRQGLGTEAFF. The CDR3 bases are TGTGCCAGCAGCCGTCAGGGGTTAGGCACTGAAGCTTTCTTT.

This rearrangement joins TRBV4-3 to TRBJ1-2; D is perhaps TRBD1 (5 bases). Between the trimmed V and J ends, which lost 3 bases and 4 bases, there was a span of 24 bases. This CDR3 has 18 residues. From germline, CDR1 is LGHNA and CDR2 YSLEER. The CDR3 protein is CASSHGGPQTGIPYGYTF. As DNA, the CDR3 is TGCGCCAGCAGCCACGGGGGTCCCCAAACAGGTATACCCTATGGCTACACCTTC.

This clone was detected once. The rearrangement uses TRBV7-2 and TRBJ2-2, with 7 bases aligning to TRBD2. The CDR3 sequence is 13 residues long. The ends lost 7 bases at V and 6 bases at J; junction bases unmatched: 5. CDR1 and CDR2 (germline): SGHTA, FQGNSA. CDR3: CASKTSYPGELFF. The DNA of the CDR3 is TGTGCCAGCAAGACTAGCTACCCCGGGGAGCTGTTTTTT.

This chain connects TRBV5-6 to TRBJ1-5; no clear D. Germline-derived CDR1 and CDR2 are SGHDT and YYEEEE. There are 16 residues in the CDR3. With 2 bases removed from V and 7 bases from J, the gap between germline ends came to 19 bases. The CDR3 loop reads CASSFSLGRNRQPQHF. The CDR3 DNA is TGTGCCAGCAGCTTTAGTCTAGGGAGGAATCGACAGCCCCAGCATTTT.

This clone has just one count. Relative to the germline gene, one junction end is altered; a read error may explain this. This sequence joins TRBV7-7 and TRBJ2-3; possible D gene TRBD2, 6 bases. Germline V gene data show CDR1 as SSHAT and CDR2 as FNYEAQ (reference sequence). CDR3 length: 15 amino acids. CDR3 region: CASSLGLANTDTQYF. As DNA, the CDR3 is TGTGCTAGCAGCTTGGGCCTAGCGAACACAGATACGCAGTATTTT. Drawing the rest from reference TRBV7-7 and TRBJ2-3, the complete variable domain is GAGVSQSPRYKVTKRGQDVTLRCDPISSHATLYWYQQALGQGPEFLTYFNYEAQPDKSGLPSDRFSAERPEGSISTLTIQRTEQRDSAMYRCASSLGLANTDTQYFGPGTRLTVL.

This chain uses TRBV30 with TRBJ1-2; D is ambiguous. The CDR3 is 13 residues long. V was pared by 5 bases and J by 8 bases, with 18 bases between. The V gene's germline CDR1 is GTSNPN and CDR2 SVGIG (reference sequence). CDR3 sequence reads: CAWRLDSYGGYTF. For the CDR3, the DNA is TGTGCCTGGCGGTTGGATTCGTACGGGGGCTACACCTTC.

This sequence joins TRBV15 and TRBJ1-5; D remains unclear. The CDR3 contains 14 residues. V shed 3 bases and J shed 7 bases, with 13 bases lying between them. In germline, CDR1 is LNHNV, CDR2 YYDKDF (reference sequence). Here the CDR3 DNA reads TGTGCCACCAGCAGCGATCCAGGAGGCCAGCCCCAGCATTTT. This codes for CATSSDPGGQPQHF.

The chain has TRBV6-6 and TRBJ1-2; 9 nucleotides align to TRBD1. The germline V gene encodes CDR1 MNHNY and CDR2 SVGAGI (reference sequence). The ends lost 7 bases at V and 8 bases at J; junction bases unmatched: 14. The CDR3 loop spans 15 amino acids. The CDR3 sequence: CASTLTGGERGGYTF. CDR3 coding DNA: TGTGCCAGCACCCTTACAGGGGGCGAAAGGGGCGGCTACACCTTC.

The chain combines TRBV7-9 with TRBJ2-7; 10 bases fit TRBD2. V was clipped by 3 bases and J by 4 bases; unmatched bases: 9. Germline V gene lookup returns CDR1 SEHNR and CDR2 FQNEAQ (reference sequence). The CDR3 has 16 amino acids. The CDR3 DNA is TGTGCCAGCAGCTTGGGGCTAGCGGGAGCGCGGTACGAGCAGTACTTC. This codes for CASSLGLAGARYEQYF.

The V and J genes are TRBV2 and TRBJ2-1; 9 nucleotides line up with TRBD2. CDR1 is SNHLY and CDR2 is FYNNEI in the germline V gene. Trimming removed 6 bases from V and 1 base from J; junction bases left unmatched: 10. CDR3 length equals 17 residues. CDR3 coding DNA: TGTGCCAGCAGCAGCTTTAGCGGGAGTGGATCCTACAATGAGCAGTTCTTC. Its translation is CASSSFSGSGSYNEQFF.

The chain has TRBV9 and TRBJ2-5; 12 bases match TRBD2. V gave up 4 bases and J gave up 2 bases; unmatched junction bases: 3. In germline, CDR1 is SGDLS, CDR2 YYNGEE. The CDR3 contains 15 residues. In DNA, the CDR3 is TGTGCCAGCAGCAGGACTAGCGGGATTCAAGAGACCCAGTACTTC. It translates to CASSRTSGIQETQYF.